This entry lists 20 T cell receptor beta chains sequenced from one sample in a study of OX40 agonist ivuxolimab in advanced cancers. TCRdb's copy holds only in-frame clones and misses some; the assay was immunoSEQ multiplex PCR. The sample yields approximately 82,000 clones, 75% to 90% seen once. Sequencing was performed on CD4+ or CD8+ T cells sorted from blood, taken in a trial of the OX40 agonist ivuxolimab. Source of these receptors: an adult with an advanced solid tumor such as melanoma, head and neck, liver or kidney cancer.

This clone was found a few times. This rearrangement joins TRBV30 to TRBJ1-1, with no clear D. Germline V CDR1 and CDR2: GTSNPN, SVGIG (reference sequence). Trimming removed 2 bases from V and 1 base from J, with 8 bases in between. The CDR3 consists of 13 residues. CDR3 amino acids: CAWSHQRNTEAFF. CDR3 DNA sequence: TGTGCCTGGAGTCATCAGAGGAACACTGAAGCTTTCTTT.

This chain uses TRBV9 with TRBJ1-6; possibly TRBD1 for D (6 bases). The V end lost 2 bases, the J end lost 0 bases, and 15 bases lay between the germline ends. Germline V gene sequence: CDR1 SGDLS, CDR2 YYNGEE. This CDR3 contains 18 residues. DNA of the CDR3: TGTGCCAGCAGCGTCTTAGGGGGGGGACACTCCTATAATTCACCCCTCCACTTT. It yields the protein CASSVLGGGHSYNSPLHF.

This rearrangement joins TRBV7-3 to TRBJ1-1; D perhaps matches TRBD1 (5 bases). The ends were cut back, 0 bases at V and 1 base at J, with 6 bases in the middle. This CDR3 spans 14 amino acids. Germline V gene lookup returns CDR1 SGHTA and CDR2 FQGTGA. The CDR3 loop is CASSLTGRNTEAFF. The CDR3 bases are TGTGCCAGCAGCTTAACGGGGCGGAACACTGAAGCTTTCTTT.

This CDR3 reads CASSEGRKYRSWGTDTQYF. The CDR3 nucleotides are TGTGCCAGCAGTGAAGGGAGGAAGTATCGTTCGTGGGGGACAGATACGCAGTATTTT. This chain links TRBV6-1 with TRBJ2-3; TRBD1 or TRBD2 may be the D gene (5 bases each). V lost 1 base, J lost 3 bases, and 23 bases lay in between. This CDR3 spans 19 amino acids. CDR1 is MNHNS and CDR2 is SASEGT in the germline V gene.

V is TRBV5-1 and J is TRBJ1-2, with D tentatively TRBD1 (6 bases). V lost 1 base and J lost 4, with 17 bases in between. Per the germline V gene, CDR1 is SGHRS and CDR2 is YFSETQ. The CDR3 is made up of 16 amino acids. CDR3 nucleotides: TGCGCCAGCAGCTTGACCACCGGCGGGGACACCTATGGCTACACCTTC. This encodes CASSLTTGGDTYGYTF.

The sample holds one count of this clone. The CDR3 coding sequence is TGTGCCAGCACCCAACATCTAGAAGCTTTCTTT. Encoded protein: CASTQHLEAFF. This sequence joins TRBV28 and TRBJ1-1; D ambiguous. Trimming left V 7 bases short and J 8 bases short, with 11 bases between. The germline V gene encodes CDR1 MDHEN and CDR2 SYDVKM. The CDR3 runs to 11 residues.

V usage is TRBV30 and J usage is TRBJ1-6, with a tentative D call TRBD1 (5 bases). This CDR3 spans 12 amino acids. CDR1 is GTSNPN and CDR2 is SVGIG in the germline V gene (reference sequence). Trimming took off 2 bases at V and 13 bases at J, with 12 bases between the two ends. DNA of the CDR3: TGTGCCTGGAGTTTGAACCCAGGGCCCCTCCACTTT. It translates to CAWSLNPGPLHF.

The V and J genes are TRBV2 and TRBJ2-5; D not certain. Germline CDR1 reads SNHLY; CDR2 reads FYNNEI. Trimming removed 5 bases at V and 0 bases at J, with 1 base between. This CDR3 has 11 residues. The CDR3 sequence: CASSNQETQYF. DNA for the CDR3: TGTGCCAGCAGTAACCAAGAGACCCAGTACTTC.

The V and J genes are TRBV5-4 and TRBJ2-1, with D possibly matching TRBD2 (6 bases). Per germline, CDR1 SGHNT and CDR2 YYREEE (reference sequence). V was clipped by 4 bases and J by 10 bases, with 12 bases between them. The CDR3 length is 12 residues. The CDR3, as DNA: TGTGCCAGCAGCCGAATCGGGGGAGAGCAGTTCTTC. Translated: CASSRIGGEQFF. Variable domain in full (rest from reference TRBV5-4 and TRBJ2-1): ETGVTQSPTHLIKTRGQQVTLRCSSQSGHNTVSWYQQALGQGPQFIFQYYREEENGRGNFPPRFSGLQFPNYSSELNVNALELDDSALYLCASSRIGGEQFFGPGTRLTVL.

This chain joins TRBV5-1 and TRBJ2-1; 8 bases are shared with TRBD2. The germline V gene encodes CDR1 SGHRS and CDR2 YFSETQ. Germline trimming cut 4 bases from V and 8 bases from J; bases unmatched to any gene: 11. This CDR3 comprises 15 residues. Written as DNA, the CDR3 is TGCGCCAGCAGCAGTGGGACTAGTAGGTTGGATGAGCAGTTCTTC. Protein: CASSSGTSRLDEQFF.

The chain has TRBV18 and TRBJ1-6; D ambiguous. The ends were cut back, 3 bases at V and 4 bases at J, with 13 bases in the middle. This CDR3 contains 16 residues. In germline, CDR1 is KGHSH, CDR2 LQKENI. The CDR3 sequence is CASSPDRAAYNSPLHF. CDR3 sequence (DNA): TGTGCCAGCTCACCTGACCGGGCCGCTTATAATTCACCCCTCCACTTT.

This chain uses TRBV7-3 with TRBJ1-6, with a weak D call TRBD1 (6 bases). CDR3 size: 15 residues. V was cut by 0 bases and J by 9 bases, with 12 bases left in between. Per the germline V gene, CDR1 is SGHTA and CDR2 is FQGTGA. The CDR3 nucleotides read TGTGCCAGCAGCTTAACAGGGGGACACCTTTCACCCCTCCACTTT. The encoded protein is CASSLTGGHLSPLHF. The whole variable domain, remainder taken from reference TRBV7-3 and TRBJ1-6, is GAGVSQTPSNKVTEKGKYVELRCDPISGHTALYWYRQSLGQGPEFLIYFQGTGAADDSGLPNDRFFAVRPEGSVSTLKIQRTERGDSAVYLCASSLTGGHLSPLHFGNGTRLTVT.

This chain connects TRBV7-8 to TRBJ1-2; D is undetermined. The CDR3 is 14 residues long. Germline lookup yields CDR1 SGHVS and CDR2 FQNEAQ. Trimming shortened V by 1 base and J by 8 bases, and 14 bases separated the two germline ends. DNA for the CDR3: TGTGCCAGCAGCTTAGGAGGGCGGCGAAAGGGCTACACCTTC. Encoded protein: CASSLGGRRKGYTF.

The rearrangement uses TRBV27 and TRBJ1-6, with D possibly matching TRBD1 (5 bases). Germline V gene data show CDR1 as MNHEY and CDR2 as SMNVEV (reference sequence). This CDR3 is built from 14 residues. V lost 3 bases and J 10 bases, leaving 13 bases between the germline ends. CDR3 nucleotide sequence: TGTGCCAGCAGTTTTGTAGGACACGGATCACCCCTCCACTTT. Translation gives CASSFVGHGSPLHF.

The chain recombines TRBV7-2 with TRBJ2-7, with a tentative D call TRBD2 (5 bases). V gave up 5 bases and J gave up 0 bases, with 11 bases separating them. This CDR3 spans 14 amino acids. CDR1 is SGHTA and CDR2 is FQGNSA in the germline V gene. Here the CDR3 reads CASSPGTHSYEQYF. In DNA form, the CDR3 reads TGTGCCAGCAGCCCGGGAACCCACTCCTACGAGCAGTACTTC. The full variable domain, completed using reference TRBV7-2 and TRBJ2-7, is GAGVSQSPSNKVTEKGKDVELRCDPISGHTALYWYRQSLGQGLEFLIYFQGNSAPDKSGLPSDRFSAERTGGSVSTLTIQRTQQEDSAVYLCASSPGTHSYEQYFGPGTRLTVT.

V and J are TRBV9 and TRBJ2-7, with 8 bases lining up with TRBD1. The V and J ends lost 3 bases and 4 bases, in that order; junction bases with no gene match: 6. The CDR3 spans 14 residues. The germline gives CDR1 SGDLS, CDR2 YYNGEE. CDR3 amino acids: CASSAGQGRYEQYF. The CDR3, as DNA: TGTGCCAGCAGCGCCGGACAGGGTCGGTACGAGCAGTACTTC. Using reference TRBV9 and TRBJ2-7 for the parts outside the CDR3, the full variable domain is DSGVTQTPKHLITATGQRVTLRCSPRSGDLSVYWYQQSLDQGLQFLIQYYNGEERAKGNILERFSAQQFPDLHSELNLSSLELGDSALYFCASSAGQGRYEQYFGPGTRLTVT.

The chain carries TRBV7-2 and TRBJ1-5, with D uncertain. Trimming cost V 3 bases and J 0 bases, with 6 bases left between them. The CDR3 sequence is 14 residues long. Germline lookup yields CDR1 SGHTA and CDR2 FQGNSA. The DNA for the CDR3 is TGTGCCAGCAGCTTGGGGTATAGCAATCAGCCCCAGCATTTT. As protein: CASSLGYSNQPQHF. Together with reference TRBV7-2 and TRBJ1-5, the CDR3 gives the full variable domain: GAGVSQSPSNKVTEKGKDVELRCDPISGHTALYWYRQSLGQGLEFLIYFQGNSAPDKSGLPSDRFSAERTGGSVSTLTIQRTQQEDSAVYLCASSLGYSNQPQHFGDGTRLSIL.

V is TRBV7-9 and J is TRBJ2-5, with TRBD2 as a possible D gene (5 bases). This CDR3 comprises 17 residues. Deletions cut 2 bases from V and 5 bases from J, with 21 bases between. Germline V lookup: CDR1 SEHNR, CDR2 FQNEAQ (reference sequence). The DNA of the CDR3 is TGTGCCAGCAGCTTACGAGCAGAGGCGCGGGTCCAGGAGACCCAGTACTTC. Protein sequence: CASSLRAEARVQETQYF.

This sequence joins TRBV11-2 and TRBJ1-5; D possibly corresponds to TRBD1 (5 bases). From germline, CDR1 is SGHAT and CDR2 FQNNGV. V shed 6 bases and J shed 6 bases, with 15 bases lying between them. CDR3 length equals 14 residues. The CDR3 spells CASSNGGWGQPQHF. The CDR3 DNA sequence: TGTGCCAGCAGTAACGGGGGTTGGGGTCAGCCCCAGCATTTT.

The chain combines TRBV6-6 with TRBJ2-3; D gene unclear. The CDR3 covers 11 residues. Trimming pared 6 bases from V and 3 bases from J, leaving 4 bases between. The germline V gene encodes CDR1 MNHNY and CDR2 SVGAGI (reference sequence). The CDR3 spells CASSATDTQYF. In DNA form, the CDR3 reads TGTGCCAGCAGCGCAACAGATACGCAGTATTTT.